This record concerns one T cell receptor (beta chain) sequence. In CD8 memory, CD45RO+ cells were put together with CCR7-negative CD45RA+ TemRA cells. The data derive from a study of shared clonotypes between healthy human individuals. Study-wide context: CD4 naive and memory got three plates each, CD8 naive two, CD8 memory one.

The data were produced by immunoSEQ multiplex PCR, yet TCRdb's version contains in-frame clones alone and is incomplete. The sample lists about 690,000 clones; 80% to 95% were seen once. Germline CDR1 is LGHNA and CDR2 is YNFKEQ. This CDR3 region has 15 residues. V lost 6 bases and J lost 7; bases outside the gene matches: 11. Sequenced: memory CD8+ T cells from PBMCs. Subset specified: CD45RO+ cells pooled with CCR7-negative TemRA cells. The receptor was isolated from a man aged 18 to 35 in good health. Some clones in this sample may be carry-over from other donors' samples. The V and J genes are TRBV4-2 and TRBJ1-4; 7 bases line up with TRBD1. DNA of the CDR3: TGTGCCAGCAGGGGTCTAAACAGGGGCGGTGAAAAACTGTTTTTT. Amino acids: CASRGLNRGGEKLFF.